A single sample gave rise to the 32 T cell receptor beta chains below, sequenced in a study of shared clonotypes between healthy human individuals. The repertoire was sequenced with immunoSEQ multiplex PCR; TCRdb's copy has only in-frame clones and lacks some. The sample contains more than 2 million clones, about 93% of which appear only once. Naive CD8 cells lacked CD45RO and underwent positive selection for CCR7, leaving out terminally differentiated effector memory CD45RA+ cells. Sequenced input: naive CD8+ T cells from PBMCs. Source of these receptors: a man between 18 and 35 years old in good health. Some clones in this sample may be carry-over from other donors' samples.

The chain couples TRBV30 to TRBJ2-7, with D perhaps TRBD1 (6 bases). Per the germline V gene, CDR1 is GTSNPN and CDR2 is SVGIG (reference sequence). The CDR3 has 16 residues. V was pared by 3 bases and J by 3 bases, with 21 bases between. CDR3 region: CAWSDDRLSLIYEQYF. The CDR3 DNA sequence: TGTGCCTGGAGCGACGACAGGCTCTCCCTTATCTACGAGCAGTACTTC.

The CDR3 region is CASSVFSGSGSTDTQYF. CDR3 nucleotides: TGTGCCAGCAGCGTATTTTCAGGGAGCGGGAGCACAGATACGCAGTATTTT. The rearrangement links TRBV9 to TRBJ2-3; D possibly corresponds to TRBD2 (6 bases). The V end lost 1 base, the J end lost 0 bases, and 15 bases lay between the germline ends. The CDR3 length is 17 residues. The germline CDR1 and CDR2 sequences are SGDLS and YYNGEE.

The chain is built from TRBV2 and TRBJ2-1, with D hard to call. This CDR3 contains 13 residues. V lost 5 bases and J lost 6, with 11 bases in between. The V gene's germline CDR1 is SNHLY and CDR2 FYNNEI. The CDR3 DNA follows: TGTGCCAGCAGTAGATTGTCAGGCAATGAGCAGTTCTTC. Amino acid sequence: CASSRLSGNEQFF.

V usage is TRBV27 and J usage is TRBJ2-3, with 7 bases fitting TRBD2. Germline values: CDR1 MNHEY, CDR2 SMNVEV (reference sequence). The CDR3 has 15 amino acids. V lost 6 bases to trimming and J lost 6 bases; unmatched junction nucleotides: 12. The CDR3 region is CASSFGWRGKDTQYF. In DNA, the CDR3 is TGTGCCAGCAGCTTCGGTTGGCGGGGGAAGGATACGCAGTATTTT.

The genes are TRBV27 and TRBJ2-7; tentative D call: TRBD2 (5 bases). CDR3 size: 17 residues. The germline gives CDR1 MNHEY, CDR2 SMNVEV (reference sequence). Trimming removed 0 bases at V and 5 bases at J, with 20 bases between. DNA for the CDR3: TGTGCCAGCAGTTTATCCCCTCCGGACTCGGAGCCCCACGAGCAGTACTTC. As protein: CASSLSPPDSEPHEQYF.

The rearrangement joins TRBV27 to TRBJ2-7, with a weak D call TRBD1 (5 bases). Per the germline V gene, CDR1 is MNHEY and CDR2 is SMNVEV (reference sequence). This CDR3 contains 16 residues. Trimming removed 0 bases from V and 0 bases from J, with 12 bases in between. DNA of the CDR3: TGTGCCAGCAGTTTATCAGGGGCGAAACTCTCCTACGAGCAGTACTTC. This translates into CASSLSGAKLSYEQYF.

The chain recombines TRBV6-1 with TRBJ2-7, with 8 bases lining up with TRBD1. CDR3 length: 15 amino acids. Germline-derived CDR1 and CDR2 are MNHNS and SASEGT. J gave up 4 bases and V 2 bases, and 7 bases lay outside the gene matches. CDR3 amino acids: CASSEWTGSVYEQYF. CDR3 nucleotide sequence: TGTGCCAGCAGTGAATGGACAGGGAGTGTTTACGAGCAGTACTTC.

The chain uses TRBV18 and TRBJ1-1; D may be TRBD1 (5 bases). Looked up from germline, CDR1 is KGHSH and CDR2 is LQKENI. V lost 2 bases and J 1 base, leaving 11 bases between the germline ends. The CDR3 sequence is 15 residues long. This chain's CDR3 is CASSPTGPPNTEAFF. DNA of the CDR3: TGTGCCAGCTCACCAACGGGACCGCCGAACACTGAAGCTTTCTTT.

The chain employs TRBV19 and TRBJ1-1; 8 nucleotides agree with TRBD1. The germline V gene encodes CDR1 LNHDA and CDR2 SQIVND (reference sequence). This CDR3 is 18 amino acids long. J gave up 2 bases and V 5 bases, and 16 bases lay outside the gene matches. Written as DNA, the CDR3 is TGTGCCAGTAGTGTACGACAGGGGCGAGTGTGGGGAAACACTGAAGCTTTCTTT. This sequence encodes CASSVRQGRVWGNTEAFF.

The V and J genes are TRBV6-1 and TRBJ1-2; D is uncertain. Germline V gene sequence: CDR1 MNHNS, CDR2 SASEGT. Trimming shortened V by 7 bases and J by 4 bases, and 19 bases separated the two germline ends. The CDR3 totals 15 residues. The CDR3 loop is CASNLREGWAYGYTF. CDR3 sequence (DNA): TGTGCCAGCAACCTCCGGGAAGGGTGGGCCTATGGCTACACCTTC.

This rearrangement joins TRBV5-5 to TRBJ2-7; maybe TRBD1 (7 bases). The ends were cut back, 4 bases at V and 0 bases at J, with 11 bases in the middle. Germline lookup yields CDR1 SGHKS and CDR2 YYEKEE (reference sequence). CDR3 length: 14 residues. CDR3 amino acids: CASSQGGSSYEQYF. The DNA of the CDR3 is TGTGCCAGCAGCCAGGGGGGCTCCTCCTACGAGCAGTACTTC.

The gene calls are TRBV6-5 and TRBJ1-2, with 8 bases lining up with TRBD1. The CDR3 covers 13 residues. Germline V gives CDR1 MNHEY, CDR2 SVGAGI. V shed 4 bases, J shed 8 bases, and the junction held 6 bases outside the gene matches. Written as DNA, the CDR3 is TGTGCCAGCAGTTTCCAGGGGGCTCAGGGCTACACCTTC. The encoded protein is CASSFQGAQGYTF.

Note on this clone: Other DNA sequences in the same sample also yield this CDR3. V and J are TRBV5-6 and TRBJ1-2; no reliable D call. Trimming stripped 0 bases from V and 0 bases from J, with 3 bases between. Germline CDR1 reads SGHDT; CDR2 reads YYEEEE. This CDR3 spans 13 amino acids. Written as DNA, the CDR3 is TGTGCCAGCAGCTTGGGGTCTAACTATGGCTACACCTTC. Translation gives CASSLGSNYGYTF.

V usage is TRBV4-1 and J usage is TRBJ1-2; D is ambiguous. Trimming stripped 1 base from V and 8 bases from J, with 17 bases between. This CDR3 is built from 15 residues. Looked up from germline, CDR1 is MGHRA and CDR2 is YSYEKL. CDR3 coding DNA: TGCGCCAGCAGCCAAGTAGCAAACGAAATGGACGGCTACACCTTC. Translating gives CASSQVANEMDGYTF.

The chain recombines TRBV25-1 with TRBJ2-5; D uncertain. Trimming removed 6 bases at V and 0 bases at J, with 14 bases between. The CDR3 sequence is 15 residues long. Per germline, CDR1 MGHDK and CDR2 SYGVNS. The CDR3 loop reads CASSVSWGNQETQYF. The CDR3 DNA is TGTGCCAGCAGCGTCTCGTGGGGAAACCAAGAGACCCAGTACTTC.

This chain joins TRBV5-5 and TRBJ2-7; D remains unclear. Trimming took off 6 bases at V and 2 bases at J, with 9 bases between the two ends. The CDR3 covers 12 residues. The V gene's germline CDR1 is SGHKS and CDR2 YYEKEE (reference sequence). The CDR3 DNA reads as TGTGCCAGCATCGGGTTTACCTACGAGCAGTACTTC. This encodes CASIGFTYEQYF.

The rearrangement links TRBV10-1 to TRBJ2-3; D is uncertain. The germline V gene encodes CDR1 WNHNN and CDR2 SYGVQD (reference sequence). V was pared by 0 bases and J by 6 bases, with 13 bases between. This CDR3 is 15 amino acids long. Written as DNA, the CDR3 is TGCGCCAGCAGTGAGTCGACAACGGTGGGGGATACGCAGTATTTT. It codes for CASSESTTVGDTQYF.

This clone was detected once. This rearrangement joins TRBV7-9 to TRBJ2-7; D uncertain. The CDR3 consists of 11 residues. The V end was cut by 8 bases, the J end by 1 base, with 6 bases between. Germline CDR1 is SEHNR and CDR2 is FQNEAQ (reference sequence). The CDR3 region has the DNA TGTGCCAGCGCTACGTCCTACGAGCAGTACTTC. It specifies CASATSYEQYF.

The V gene is TRBV6-1, the J gene TRBJ2-3; D unclear. Germline values: CDR1 MNHNS, CDR2 SASEGT. V shed 2 bases and J shed 0 bases, with 15 bases lying between them. This CDR3 is built from 17 residues. The CDR3: CASSEKSLGVSTDTQYF. As DNA, the CDR3 is TGTGCCAGCAGTGAAAAGTCCTTGGGCGTTAGCACAGATACGCAGTATTTT.

This clone appeared once. The chain employs TRBV7-3 and TRBJ2-2; 7 bases agree with TRBD1. V lost 5 bases to trimming and J lost 7 bases; unmatched junction nucleotides: 16. Germline assignment: CDR1 SGHTA and CDR2 FQGTGA. CDR3 size: 17 residues. DNA of the CDR3: TGTGCCAGCAGCCCTGTCCCTCTCGACAGGGCCATCGGGGAGCTGTTTTTT. Its translation: CASSPVPLDRAIGELFF.

The chain carries TRBV27 and TRBJ1-1; D gene ambiguous. The V end lost 5 bases, the J end lost 10 bases, and 11 bases lay between the germline ends. Germline CDR1 and CDR2: MNHEY and SMNVEV (reference sequence). This CDR3 is built from 11 residues. The CDR3 sequence is CASSDYTGAFF. The DNA for the CDR3 is TGTGCCAGCAGTGACTATACCGGAGCTTTCTTT.

The gene calls are TRBV30 and TRBJ2-7; 14 bases map to TRBD2. With V trimmed by 2 bases and J by 4 bases, 4 bases remained unmatched. The CDR3 consists of 15 residues. Germline values: CDR1 GTSNPN, CDR2 SVGIG (reference sequence). The CDR3 DNA follows: TGTGCCTGGAGTATCGGACTAGCGGGAGGTTACGAGCAGTACTTC. This gives the protein CAWSIGLAGGYEQYF.

This clone was counted once. The rearrangement uses TRBV19 and TRBJ2-2; unclear D gene. The length of the CDR3 is 13 residues. V shed 7 bases and J shed 1 base, with 7 bases lying between them. Germline V gives CDR1 LNHDA, CDR2 SQIVND (reference sequence). As DNA, the CDR3 is TGTGCCAGTACCCCACGGAACACCGGGGAGCTGTTTTTT. Translated, it gives CASTPRNTGELFF. Looking up the rest from reference TRBV19 and TRBJ2-2 gives the full variable domain: DGGITQSPKYLFRKEGQNVTLSCEQNLNHDAMYWYRQDPGQGLRLIYYSQIVNDFQKGDIAEGYSVSREKKESFPLTVTSAQKNPTAFYLCASTPRNTGELFFGEGSRLTVL.

Concerning this clone: Other DNA sequences in the same sample also yield this CDR3. The chain has TRBV7-9 and TRBJ1-5; D call uncertain. The germline gives CDR1 SEHNR, CDR2 FQNEAQ (reference sequence). CDR3 length: 12 residues. Trimming removed 5 bases from V and 7 bases from J, with 9 bases in between. CDR3 DNA: TGTGCCAGCAGCCGCGGCGGGCAGCCCCAGCATTTT. Encoded protein: CASSRGGQPQHF.

The rearrangement links TRBV13 to TRBJ1-2, with 7 bases that match TRBD1. The trim removed 4 bases at V and 3 bases at J, leaving 2 bases unmatched. There are 13 residues in the CDR3. Germline V CDR1 and CDR2: PRHDT, FYEKMQ (reference sequence). CDR3 protein: CASSSQGDYGYTF. DNA of the CDR3: TGTGCCAGCAGCTCTCAGGGGGACTATGGCTACACCTTC.

The gene calls are TRBV6-6 and TRBJ2-7, with D perhaps given as TRBD1 or TRBD2 (5 bases each). CDR1 and CDR2 (germline): MNHNY, SVGAGI (reference sequence). Trimming pared 8 bases from V and 2 bases from J, leaving 7 bases between. This CDR3 comprises 11 residues. CDR3 DNA: TGTGCCAGCGGGGACCCCTACGAGCAGTACTTC. Encoded protein: CASGDPYEQYF.

The chain is built from TRBV11-2 and TRBJ1-4, with D unresolved. The CDR3 is 15 residues long. V lost 1 base to trimming and J lost 5 bases, with 11 bases between them. Germline loops: CDR1 SGHAT, CDR2 FQNNGV. The CDR3 here is CASSLGGLENEKLFF. CDR3 bases: TGTGCCAGCAGCTTAGGTGGGCTAGAAAATGAAAAACTGTTTTTT.

The chain uses TRBV9 and TRBJ2-7; unclear D gene. Trimming removed 0 bases at V and 3 bases at J, with 10 bases between. Germline V gene sequence: CDR1 SGDLS, CDR2 YYNGEE. The CDR3 is 14 amino acids. The CDR3 is CASSVGAAYYEQYF. The CDR3 nucleotides read TGTGCCAGCAGCGTAGGTGCGGCTTACTACGAGCAGTACTTC. The full variable domain, completed using reference TRBV9 and TRBJ2-7, is DSGVTQTPKHLITATGQRVTLRCSPRSGDLSVYWYQQSLDQGLQFLIQYYNGEERAKGNILERFSAQQFPDLHSELNLSSLELGDSALYFCASSVGAAYYEQYFGPGTRLTVT.

The count of this clone is one. V is TRBV7-6 and J is TRBJ2-1; 14 nucleotides match TRBD2. The CDR3 length is 20 residues. CDR1 SGHVS and CDR2 FNYEAQ come from the germline V gene. Trimming cost V 0 bases and J 1 base; bases outside gene matches: 8. CDR3: CASSLARTSGRLSSYNEQFF. The CDR3 coding sequence is TGTGCCAGCAGCTTAGCGCGGACTAGCGGGAGGCTAAGTTCCTACAATGAGCAGTTCTTC. Together with reference TRBV7-6 and TRBJ2-1, the CDR3 gives the full variable domain: GAGVSQSPRYKVTKRGQDVALRCDPISGHVSLYWYRQALGQGPEFLTYFNYEAQQDKSGLPNDRFSAERPEGSISTLTIQRTEQRDSAMYRCASSLARTSGRLSSYNEQFFGPGTRLTVL.

This clone was recorded only once. The rearrangement uses TRBV25-1 and TRBJ2-1, with D perhaps TRBD2 (6 bases). With 5 bases removed from V and 10 bases from J, the gap between germline ends came to 15 bases. Germline CDR1 reads MGHDK; CDR2 reads SYGVNS. This CDR3 comprises 13 residues. This chain's CDR3 is CASSRGGTTEQFF. Here the CDR3 DNA reads TGTGCCAGCAGTCGGGGCGGGACCACAGAGCAGTTCTTC.

Details on this clone: Other DNA sequences from this sample encode an identical CDR3 as well. The gene calls are TRBV7-9 and TRBJ2-7; weak D call: TRBD1 (6 bases). The CDR3 covers 13 residues. Per germline, CDR1 SEHNR and CDR2 FQNEAQ (reference sequence). The ends were cut back, 2 bases at V and 4 bases at J, with 9 bases in the middle. This chain's CDR3 is CASSLQGLYEQYF. CDR3 in DNA: TGTGCCAGCAGCTTACAGGGGTTATACGAGCAGTACTTC. Together with reference TRBV7-9 and TRBJ2-7, the CDR3 gives the full variable domain: DTGVSQNPRHKITKRGQNVTFRCDPISEHNRLYWYRQTLGQGPEFLTYFQNEAQLEKSRLLSDRFSAERPKGSFSTLEIQRTEQGDSAMYLCASSLQGLYEQYFGPGTRLTVT.

The rearrangement joins TRBV27 to TRBJ2-7; 7 positions agree with TRBD1. The CDR3 contains 13 residues. The germline V gene encodes CDR1 MNHEY and CDR2 SMNVEV (reference sequence). V lost 7 bases to trimming and J lost 3 bases; unmatched junction nucleotides: 6. In nucleotides, the CDR3 is TGTGCCAGCACCCTGACAGGGAGCTACGAGCAGTACTTC. Translated, it gives CASTLTGSYEQYF.